What follows is one TCR beta chain and its context. The data derive from a study of shared clonotypes between healthy human individuals. The ends lost 5 bases at V and 5 bases at J; junction bases unmatched: 14. Germline CDR1 is MDHEN and CDR2 is SYDVKM. CDR3 length: 18 residues. A 200 ng quantity of DNA, some 30,000 T cell genomes, went into the sorted-subset replicate PCRs. Assay used: immunoSEQ multiplex PCR; TCRdb lists only in-frame clones, some missing. Counted here are roughly 2 million clones, approximately 95% occurring once; the ten biggest clones make up roughly 0.13%. Sequenced: naive CD4+ T cells sorted from blood. Subset of the sample: CD45RA+ positively selected. The TCR was taken from a man aged 18 to 35 in good health. The rearrangement links TRBV28 to TRBJ1-6; 8 positions match TRBD1. For the CDR3, the DNA is TGTGCCAGCAGTCCCCCGGACAGGGTAAAGTCAAATAATTCACCCCTCCACTTT. This translates into CASSPPDRVKSNNSPLHF.